The entry below describes one T cell receptor (beta chain). This specimen comes from a study of T-cell reconstitution after alpha-beta-depleted transplantation in children. The CDR3 has 19 residues. Germline V gives CDR1 DFQATT, CDR2 SNEGSKA (reference sequence). The J segment lost 0 bases and the V segment lost 3 bases, leaving 18 bases of the junction unmatched. Unique molecular identifiers were incorporated when the TCRbeta library was constructed. One entry per CDR3 protein, called by TCRdb with MiXCR from the PCR reads. The data contain 250,000 to 350,000 distinct CDR3 sequences, approximately 9.8% of them singletons.

The chain uses TRBV20-1 and TRBJ1-1, with 8 bases fitting TRBD1. This sequence was found in a human donor who donated a stem cell graft to a child with SCID. This material consisted of PBMCs from the stem cell graft donor, taken from the stem cell graft. In DNA, the CDR3 is TGCAGTGCTAGGGGTCTAGGGACAGGAAGAGAGGCCCTGAACACTGAAGCTTTCTTT. Encoded protein: CSARGLGTGREALNTEAFF.